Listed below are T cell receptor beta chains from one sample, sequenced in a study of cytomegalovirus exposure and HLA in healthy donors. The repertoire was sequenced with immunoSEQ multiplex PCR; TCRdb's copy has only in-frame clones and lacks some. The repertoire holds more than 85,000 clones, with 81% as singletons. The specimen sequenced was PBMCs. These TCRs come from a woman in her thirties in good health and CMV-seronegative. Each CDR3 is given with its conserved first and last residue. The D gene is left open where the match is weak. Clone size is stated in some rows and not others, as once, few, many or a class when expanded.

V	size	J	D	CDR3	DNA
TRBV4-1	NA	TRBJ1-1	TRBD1	CASSQETGFGNGAFF	TGCGCCAGCAGCCAAGAGACAGGGTTTGGAAATGGAGCTTTCTTT
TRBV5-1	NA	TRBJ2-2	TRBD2	CASSDLAGGNGELFF	TGCGCCAGCAGTGACCTAGCGGGAGGGAACGGGGAGCTGTTTTTT
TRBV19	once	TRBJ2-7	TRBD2	CASSIGLAPTYEQYF	TGTGCCAGTAGTATAGGACTAGCGCCGACCTACGAGCAGTACTTC
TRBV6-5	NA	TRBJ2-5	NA	CASSLTLGGDETQYF	TGTGCCAGCAGTCTGACCCTTGGCGGTGACGAGACCCAGTACTTC
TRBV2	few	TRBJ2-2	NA	CASSPGVNTGELFF	TGTGCCAGCAGCCCGGGAGTGAACACCGGGGAGCTGTTTTTT
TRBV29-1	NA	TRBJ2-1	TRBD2	CSVDTAGGVNEQFF	TGCAGCGTTGATACTGCGGGAGGGGTCAATGAGCAGTTCTTC
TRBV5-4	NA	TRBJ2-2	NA	CASSLVGVLNTGELFF	TGTGCCAGCAGCTTGGTAGGGGTCTTGAACACCGGGGAGCTGTTTTTT
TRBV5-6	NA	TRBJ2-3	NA	CASSLVGGISTDTQYF	TGTGCCAGCAGCTTGGTCGGCGGAATTTCCACAGATACGCAGTATTTT
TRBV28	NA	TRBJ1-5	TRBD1	CASSFSRTGNQPQHF	TGTGCCAGCAGTTTCTCTAGGACAGGGAACCAGCCCCAGCATTTT
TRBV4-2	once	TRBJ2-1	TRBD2	CASSQDPAGGAPNEQFF	TGTGCCAGCAGCCAAGATCCCGCGGGAGGGGCCCCCAATGAGCAGTTCTTC
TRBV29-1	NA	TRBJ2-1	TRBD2	CSVTSGGYNEQFF	TGCAGCGTAACTAGCGGAGGCTACAATGAGCAGTTCTTC
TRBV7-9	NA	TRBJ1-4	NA	CSSSSSARGGLVAKLFF	TGTTCCAGCAGCTCCTCGGCGCGCGGAGGCCTAGTAGCAAAACTGTTTTTT
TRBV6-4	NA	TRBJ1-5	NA	CASRAGIQPQHF	TGTGCCAGCAGAGCAGGGATTCAGCCCCAGCATTTT
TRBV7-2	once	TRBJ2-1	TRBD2	CASSYRAGVEQFF	TGTGCCAGCAGCTATCGGGCGGGAGTAGAGCAGTTCTTC
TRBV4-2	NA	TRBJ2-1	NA	CASSQTGRQRYNEQFF	TGTGCCAGCAGCCAAACAGGTCGTCAGAGGTACAATGAGCAGTTCTTC
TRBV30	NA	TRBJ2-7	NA	CAYRDGDLGQYF	TGTGCCTACAGGGACGGAGACCTGGGGCAGTACTTC
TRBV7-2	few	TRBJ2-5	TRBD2	CASSRGLRETQYF	TGTGCCAGCAGCCGGGGACTACGGGAGACCCAGTACTTC
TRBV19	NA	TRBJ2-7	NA	CASSPRFSSYEQYF	TGTGCCAGTAGTCCTCGTTTTAGCTCCTACGAGCAGTACTTC
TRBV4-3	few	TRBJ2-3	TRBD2	CASSQDPSGSSDTQYF	TGCGCCAGCAGCCAAGACCCTAGCGGGAGCTCAGATACGCAGTATTTT
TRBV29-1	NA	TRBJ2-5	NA	CSVGLGGLQETQYF	TGCAGCGTCGGACTGGGGGGGCTCCAAGAGACCCAGTACTTC
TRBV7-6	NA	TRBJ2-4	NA	CASSPANKNIQYF	TGTGCCAGCAGCCCCGCGAACAAAAACATTCAGTACTTC
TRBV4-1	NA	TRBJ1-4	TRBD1	CASSQDMGTGREKLFF	TGCGCCAGCAGCCAAGATATGGGGACAGGGAGAGAAAAACTGTTTTTT
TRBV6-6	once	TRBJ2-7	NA	CASSRTSHEQYF	TGTGCCAGCAGCAGAACTAGCCACGAGCAGTACTTC
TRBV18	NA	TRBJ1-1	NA	CASSPRGDTEAFF	TGTGCCAGCTCACCACGGGGGGACACTGAAGCTTTCTTT
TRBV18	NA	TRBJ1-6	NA	CASSRSPTDSPLHF	TGTGCCAGCTCACGCTCGCCCACGGATTCACCCCTCCACTTT
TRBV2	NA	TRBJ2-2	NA	CASTSGLNTGELFF	TGTGCCAGTACCTCAGGGTTGAACACCGGGGAGCTGTTTTTT
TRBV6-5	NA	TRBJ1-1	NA	CASSTPYGTEAFF	TGTGCCAGCAGTACCCCCTACGGCACTGAAGCTTTCTTT
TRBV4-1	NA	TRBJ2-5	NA	CASSQDRTRAMKTQYF	TGCGCCAGCAGCCAAGATCGCACTAGGGCGATGAAGACCCAGTACTTC
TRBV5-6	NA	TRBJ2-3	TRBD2	CASSLMASGRVTDTQYF	TGTGCCAGCAGCCTGATGGCTAGCGGGAGGGTCACAGATACGCAGTATTTT
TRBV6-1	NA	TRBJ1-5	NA	CAVQRRGEQPQHF	TGTGCCGTCCAGCGAAGAGGCGAGCAGCCCCAGCATTTT
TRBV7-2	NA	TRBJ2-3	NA	CASSSGAGTDTQYF	TGTGCCAGCAGCTCAGGGGCGGGCACAGATACGCAGTATTTT
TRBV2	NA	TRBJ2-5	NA	CASSFQVAGETQYF	TGTGCCAGCAGTTTCCAGGTGGCGGGAGAGACCCAGTACTTC
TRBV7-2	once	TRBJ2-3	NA	CASSLFRGTDTQYF	TGTGCCAGCAGCTTATTCAGGGGTACAGATACGCAGTATTTT
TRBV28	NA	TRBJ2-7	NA	CASSTARSSYEQYF	TGTGCCAGCAGTACAGCCCGTAGCTCCTACGAGCAGTACTTC
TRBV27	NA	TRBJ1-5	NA	CASSQHRNQPQHF	TGTGCCAGCAGTCAACACAGAAATCAGCCCCAGCATTTT
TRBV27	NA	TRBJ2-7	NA	CASSWASSYEQYF	TGTGCCAGCAGTTGGGCCAGCTCCTACGAGCAGTACTTC
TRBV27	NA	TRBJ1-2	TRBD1	CASSFQGGYGYTF	TGTGCCAGCAGTTTTCAGGGGGGTTATGGCTACACCTTC
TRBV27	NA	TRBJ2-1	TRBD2	CASSRGLAGGGEQFF	TGTGCCAGCAGTCGGGGACTAGCGGGAGGAGGGGAGCAGTTCTTC
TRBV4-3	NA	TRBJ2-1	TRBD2	CASSQEFRTSGQGGNEQFF	TGCGCCAGCAGCCAAGAGTTCCGGACTAGCGGACAGGGCGGCAATGAGCAGTTCTTC
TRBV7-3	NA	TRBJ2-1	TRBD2	CASSLGGSANEQFF	TGTGCCAGCAGCTTGGGCGGGAGTGCCAATGAGCAGTTCTTC
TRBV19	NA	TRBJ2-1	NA	CASSQGTDSYNEQFF	TGTGCCAGTAGCCAGGGGACGGACTCCTACAATGAGCAGTTCTTC
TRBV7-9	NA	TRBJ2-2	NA	CSSSLEFWDTVLGTGELFF	TGTTCCAGCAGCTTAGAATTTTGGGACACGGTCCTGGGGACCGGGGAGCTGTTTTTT
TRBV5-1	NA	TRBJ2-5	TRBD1	CASSLGTEIGSQYF	TGCGCCAGCAGCCTCGGGACAGAAATAGGGTCGCAGTACTTC
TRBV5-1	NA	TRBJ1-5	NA	CASRQAPFSNQPQHF	TGCGCCAGTCGACAGGCTCCTTTTAGCAATCAGCCCCAGCATTTT
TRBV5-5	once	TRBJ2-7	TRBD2	CASSPPSGDIYEQYF	TGTGCCAGCAGTCCCCCTAGCGGGGACATCTACGAGCAGTACTTC